This paragraph covers one T cell receptor beta chain sequence. Original methodology: Using reference gene primer amplification, nucleated cell counts were estimated. The table came from immunoSEQ multiplex PCR; TCRdb's copy has only in-frame clones and leaves some out. Clone size and the V and J calls come from that table; the DNA yielded D and trimming. The data contain roughly 270,000 clones, roughly four fifths of them singletons. The sample belongs to a study of blood T cell repertoires in COVID-19. The receptor was isolated from a man in his forties or fifties who had been exposed to COVID-19. The sequencing input was PBMCs or T cells enriched from blood (not recorded which).

CDR3 residues: CSAPAVAEQYF. The DNA for the CDR3 is TGCAGTGCTCCCGCGGTTGCCGAGCAGTACTTC. The chain couples TRBV20-1 to TRBJ2-7; D not resolved. Germline V lookup: CDR1 DFQATT, CDR2 SNEGSKA (reference sequence). The CDR3 length is 11 residues. V was pared by 5 bases and J by 6 bases, with 11 bases between.